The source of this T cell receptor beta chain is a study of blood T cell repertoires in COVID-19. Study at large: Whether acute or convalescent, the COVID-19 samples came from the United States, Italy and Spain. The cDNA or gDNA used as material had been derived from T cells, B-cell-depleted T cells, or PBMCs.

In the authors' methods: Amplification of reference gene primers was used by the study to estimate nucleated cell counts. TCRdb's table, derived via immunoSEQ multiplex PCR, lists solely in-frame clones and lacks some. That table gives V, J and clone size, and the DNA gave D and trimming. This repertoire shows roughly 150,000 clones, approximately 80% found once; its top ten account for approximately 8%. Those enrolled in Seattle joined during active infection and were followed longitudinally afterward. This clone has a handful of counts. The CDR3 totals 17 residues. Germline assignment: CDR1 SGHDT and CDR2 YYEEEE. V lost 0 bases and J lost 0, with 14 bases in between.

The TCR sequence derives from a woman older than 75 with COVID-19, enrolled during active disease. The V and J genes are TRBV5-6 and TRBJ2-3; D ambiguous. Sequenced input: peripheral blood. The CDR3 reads CASSLDPFGASTDTQYF. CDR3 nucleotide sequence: TGTGCCAGCAGCTTGGACCCCTTCGGTGCTAGCACAGATACGCAGTATTTT.